The table lists the clone carrying this TCR beta chain with a few counts. The antigen is not known. Germline CDR1 is SGHDT and CDR2 is YYEEEE. V shed 4 bases and J shed 4 bases, with 11 bases lying between them. This CDR3 is built from 13 residues. These data originate in a study of vaccination effects on CD4 cells after COVID-19. ViraFEST assay sequencing came after antigen-specific CD4+ T cells were expanded with viral peptide pools. On day 10 of culture, CD4+ T cells were separated out. Testing of the vaccine recipients showed negative nucleocapsid antibodies and no prior SARS-CoV-2 infection. The researchers cultured around 2 million PBMC per well with 9.5 to 10 IU/ml IL-2 and 8 to 10 ug/ml peptides. Overall study findings and caveats: From healthy vaccinees, only 1 of 255 vaccine-induced clones also reacted to common cold coronaviruses.

Produced via immunoSEQ multiplex PCR; TCRdb's table is partial and in-frame only. The sample consists of fewer than 40,000 clones, 55% to 75% of them appearing once. The input for sequencing was CD4+ T cells from PBMCs cultured with SARS-CoV-2 spike peptides, taken before COVID-19 vaccination. V gene TRBV5-6 combines with J gene TRBJ1-2, with D possibly TRBD1 on 6 matching bases. The TCR originated in a human donor who received a COVID-19 vaccine. The chain's CDR3 is CASSPDSFYGYTF. CDR3 bases: TGTGCCAGCAGCCCGGACAGTTTCTATGGCTACACCTTC.